These T cell receptor beta chains were read from a single sample in a study of T cell responses to AZD1222 COVID-19 vaccine. The data were produced by immunoSEQ multiplex PCR, yet TCRdb's version contains in-frame clones alone and is incomplete. The sample lists about 200,000 clones, approximately 92% seen once, with about 3.5% in the top ten. The sample in question was peripheral blood, obtained 28 days after the second dose of the MenACWY control vaccine. These receptors came from an adult who received the MenACWY meningococcal vaccine as a control. Both conserved end residues are part of each CDR3. The order of the fields is J gene, D gene, clone size, V gene, CDR3 DNA, CDR3 protein. D genes are given only for firm matches. A clone size is listed for some rows: how often the clone was seen (once, few, many), or a class if it is expanded.

j_gene: TRBJ1-2; d_gene: .; abundance: .; v_gene: TRBV9; CDR3nt: TGTGCCAGCAGCGTAGTTGAAGGGTATGGCTACACCTTC; CDR3aa: CASSVVEGYGYTF
j_gene: TRBJ2-5; d_gene: .; abundance: many; v_gene: TRBV5-1; CDR3nt: TGCGCCAGCAGCTTGTCAAGGGGTCCTCTGGAGACCCAGTACTTC; CDR3aa: CASSLSRGPLETQYF
j_gene: TRBJ2-7; d_gene: .; abundance: .; v_gene: TRBV30; CDR3nt: TGTGCCTGGAGTGTAAAGTTGCCGGGCTACGAGCAGTACTTC; CDR3aa: CAWSVKLPGYEQYF
j_gene: TRBJ2-7; d_gene: .; abundance: .; v_gene: TRBV6-2/TRBV6-3; CDR3nt: TGTGCCAGCAGTTACTCGATTGCGGGCCGACCCTACGAGCAGTACTTC; CDR3aa: CASSYSIAGRPYEQYF
j_gene: TRBJ2-3; d_gene: TRBD2; abundance: .; v_gene: TRBV29-1; CDR3nt: TGCAGCGTTGAAGATTCGTTAGCGGGAGGAGCAGATACGCAGTATTTT; CDR3aa: CSVEDSLAGGADTQYF
j_gene: TRBJ1-2; d_gene: .; abundance: .; v_gene: TRBV19; CDR3nt: TGTGCCAGTAGTACTAGGGGAGGCTACACCTTC; CDR3aa: CASSTRGGYTF
j_gene: TRBJ2-2; d_gene: TRBD1; abundance: .; v_gene: TRBV18; CDR3nt: TGTGCCAGCTCACCGGGACAGGGGGCTACCGGGGAGCTGTTTTTT; CDR3aa: CASSPGQGATGELFF
j_gene: TRBJ2-3; d_gene: TRBD2; abundance: .; v_gene: TRBV29-1; CDR3nt: TGCAGCGTTATAGGACTAGCGGGAGGAGGAGATACGCAGTATTTT; CDR3aa: CSVIGLAGGGDTQYF
j_gene: TRBJ2-7; d_gene: TRBD1; abundance: .; v_gene: TRBV5-1; CDR3nt: TGCGCCAGCAGCCTCTACAGGGGGCCCCAGGTCAAGCAGTACTTC; CDR3aa: CASSLYRGPQVKQYF
j_gene: TRBJ2-7; d_gene: TRBD1; abundance: .; v_gene: TRBV7-3; CDR3nt: TGTGCCAGCAGCCCGGACAGGGACGCCGAGCAGTACTTC; CDR3aa: CASSPDRDAEQYF
j_gene: TRBJ1-2; d_gene: .; abundance: .; v_gene: TRBV27; CDR3nt: TGTGCCAGCAGTTTCACAGGGACTACTAACTATGGCTACACCTTC; CDR3aa: CASSFTGTTNYGYTF
j_gene: TRBJ1-5; d_gene: .; abundance: once; v_gene: TRBV20-1; CDR3nt: TGCAGTGCTAGTTCGGACAGCCCATATAGCAATCAGCCCCAGCATTTT; CDR3aa: CSASSDSPYSNQPQHF
j_gene: TRBJ1-2; d_gene: .; abundance: .; v_gene: TRBV11-3; CDR3nt: TGTGCCAGCAGCCAATCCCCGGGATTGAGGGGCTACACCTTC; CDR3aa: CASSQSPGLRGYTF
j_gene: TRBJ2-2; d_gene: TRBD1; abundance: .; v_gene: TRBV7-9; CDR3nt: TGTGCCAGCTCGCCGGACAGGGGGAGGACCGGGGAGCTGTTTTTT; CDR3aa: CASSPDRGRTGELFF
j_gene: TRBJ2-1; d_gene: TRBD1; abundance: .; v_gene: TRBV11-2; CDR3nt: TGTGCCAGCAGCACCTTAAGGACAGGGCACAATGAGCAGTTCTTC; CDR3aa: CASSTLRTGHNEQFF
j_gene: TRBJ2-3; d_gene: TRBD2; abundance: .; v_gene: TRBV2; CDR3nt: TGTGCCAGCATCTCCCTGAGCGGGAAGGCAGATACGCAGTATTTT; CDR3aa: CASISLSGKADTQYF
j_gene: TRBJ2-2; d_gene: .; abundance: .; v_gene: TRBV19; CDR3nt: TGTGCCAGTAGTATTTTCGGGACCGGGGAGCTGTTTTTT; CDR3aa: CASSIFGTGELFF
j_gene: TRBJ2-5; d_gene: TRBD1; abundance: .; v_gene: TRBV7-9; CDR3nt: TGTGCCAGCAGCTCATGGGACAGGGGGCCGGAGACCCAGTACTTC; CDR3aa: CASSSWDRGPETQYF
j_gene: TRBJ2-1; d_gene: .; abundance: .; v_gene: TRBV27; CDR3nt: TGTGCCAGCAGTTTAGCTACCAGCTCCTACAATGAGCAGTTCTTC; CDR3aa: CASSLATSSYNEQFF
j_gene: TRBJ1-4; d_gene: .; abundance: .; v_gene: TRBV19; CDR3nt: TGTGCCAGTAGTATAGTCTGGGGAGGGGCCGTAAAACTGTTTTTT; CDR3aa: CASSIVWGGAVKLFF
j_gene: TRBJ2-7; d_gene: .; abundance: .; v_gene: TRBV10-3; CDR3nt: TGTGCCATCAGTGACCCCCAATGGCTCACCTACGAGCAGTACTTC; CDR3aa: CAISDPQWLTYEQYF
j_gene: TRBJ1-1; d_gene: TRBD1; abundance: .; v_gene: TRBV20-1; CDR3nt: TGCAGTGCTGAGGAGGGACAGACGGCTTTCTTT; CDR3aa: CSAEEGQTAFF
j_gene: TRBJ2-7; d_gene: TRBD2; abundance: .; v_gene: TRBV11-3; CDR3nt: TGTGCCAGCAGCCCTGGACTAGCGGGACAGTACTTC; CDR3aa: CASSPGLAGQYF
j_gene: TRBJ2-2; d_gene: .; abundance: .; v_gene: TRBV10-3; CDR3nt: TGTGCCATCAGTGAATTTTTAGACCCGGGCGGGGAGCTGTTTTTT; CDR3aa: CAISEFLDPGGELFF
j_gene: TRBJ2-7; d_gene: .; abundance: .; v_gene: TRBV11-2; CDR3nt: TGTGCCAGCAGCTTAGACTATAGCTCCTACGAGCAGTACTTC; CDR3aa: CASSLDYSSYEQYF
j_gene: TRBJ1-2; d_gene: .; abundance: .; v_gene: TRBV21-1; CDR3nt: TGTGCCAGCAGCAAAGGGGACAGGGGGCTCGATGGCTACACCTTC; CDR3aa: CASSKGDRGLDGYTF
j_gene: TRBJ2-7; d_gene: TRBD1; abundance: .; v_gene: TRBV23-1; CDR3nt: TGCGCCAGCAAAACGGGACAGAGTATCTCCTACGAGCAGTACTTC; CDR3aa: CASKTGQSISYEQYF
j_gene: TRBJ2-7; d_gene: .; abundance: .; v_gene: TRBV7-9; CDR3nt: TGTGCCAGCAGCCCGAAAAGACAGGCTGGCGAGCAGTACTTC; CDR3aa: CASSPKRQAGEQYF
j_gene: TRBJ1-3; d_gene: .; abundance: .; v_gene: TRBV28; CDR3nt: TGTGCCAGCAGTCCCGCCGTGGGACCCTCTGGAAACACCATATATTTT; CDR3aa: CASSPAVGPSGNTIYF
j_gene: TRBJ2-7; d_gene: TRBD2; abundance: .; v_gene: TRBV5-6; CDR3nt: TGTGCCAGCAGCTTGCGACTAGCGGGAGGTGATGAGCAGTACTTC; CDR3aa: CASSLRLAGGDEQYF
j_gene: TRBJ1-5; d_gene: TRBD1; abundance: .; v_gene: TRBV27; CDR3nt: TGTGCCAGCAGTTTACAGGGGGCGGGCCAGCCCCAGCATTTT; CDR3aa: CASSLQGAGQPQHF
j_gene: TRBJ2-5; d_gene: TRBD2; abundance: .; v_gene: TRBV11-1; CDR3nt: TGTGCCAGCACCGTACTAGCGGGAGGCGATCAAGAGACCCAGTACTTC; CDR3aa: CASTVLAGGDQETQYF
j_gene: TRBJ1-4; d_gene: .; abundance: .; v_gene: TRBV5-5; CDR3nt: TGTGCCAGCAGCGGGTCCCCAAGGGGGGAAAAACTGTTTTTT; CDR3aa: CASSGSPRGEKLFF
j_gene: TRBJ2-5; d_gene: .; abundance: .; v_gene: TRBV15; CDR3nt: TGTGCCACCAGGAAAGACTATGGGGAGACCCAGTACTTC; CDR3aa: CATRKDYGETQYF
j_gene: TRBJ2-7; d_gene: TRBD2; abundance: .; v_gene: TRBV29-1; CDR3nt: TGCAGCGTCGGGTCCCTCGCGGGAGGGCCGCGGGAGCAGTACTTC; CDR3aa: CSVGSLAGGPREQYF
j_gene: TRBJ2-1; d_gene: .; abundance: .; v_gene: TRBV5-1; CDR3nt: TGCGCCAGCAGCTTGGGCAGGGACAATGAGCAGTTCTTC; CDR3aa: CASSLGRDNEQFF
j_gene: TRBJ2-5; d_gene: TRBD1; abundance: .; v_gene: TRBV6-5; CDR3nt: TGTGCCAGCAGTTACAACAGGGGGGAAGAGACCCAGTACTTC; CDR3aa: CASSYNRGEETQYF
j_gene: TRBJ1-6; d_gene: .; abundance: .; v_gene: TRBV7-8; CDR3nt: TGTGCCAGCAGCAAAGGGGGGAGCTCCTATAATTCACCCCTCCACTTT; CDR3aa: CASSKGGSSYNSPLHF
j_gene: TRBJ1-1; d_gene: .; abundance: .; v_gene: TRBV6-5; CDR3nt: TGTGCCAGCAGGGGTAAGGGATCTGAAGCTTTCTTT; CDR3aa: CASRGKGSEAFF
j_gene: TRBJ2-5; d_gene: .; abundance: .; v_gene: TRBV5-6; CDR3nt: TGTGCCAGCAGCCCGAAAGGGCGTTGGGAGACCCAGTACTTC; CDR3aa: CASSPKGRWETQYF
j_gene: TRBJ1-5; d_gene: .; abundance: .; v_gene: TRBV27; CDR3nt: TGTGCCAGCGGGGGGCTCGGGCCCCAGCATTTT; CDR3aa: CASGGLGPQHF
j_gene: TRBJ1-2; d_gene: .; abundance: .; v_gene: TRBV2; CDR3nt: TGTGCCAGCAGTGCCCGACGGTCTAACTATGGCTACACCTTC; CDR3aa: CASSARRSNYGYTF
j_gene: TRBJ2-1; d_gene: TRBD2; abundance: .; v_gene: TRBV5-4; CDR3nt: TGTGCCAGCGCCATACTAGCGGGAGCCTACAATGAGCAGTTCTTC; CDR3aa: CASAILAGAYNEQFF
j_gene: TRBJ2-3; d_gene: TRBD2; abundance: .; v_gene: TRBV4-2; CDR3nt: TGTGCCAGCAGCCAAATGGGGGTCAGTACTAGCGGCACAGATACGCAGTATTTT; CDR3aa: CASSQMGVSTSGTDTQYF
j_gene: TRBJ2-7; d_gene: .; abundance: .; v_gene: TRBV19; CDR3nt: TGTGCCAGTACCAACCAGGACAACTCCTACGAGCAGTACTTC; CDR3aa: CASTNQDNSYEQYF
j_gene: TRBJ1-3; d_gene: .; abundance: .; v_gene: TRBV3-1/TRBV3-2; CDR3nt: TGTGCCAGCAGCCGCCGTGGGTCGGGGGCCCCGGGAAACACCATATATTTT; CDR3aa: CASSRRGSGAPGNTIYF